Described below is a single T cell receptor beta chain sequence and its context. Its antigen is currently unknown. These data originate in a study of T-cell memory formation after mild COVID-19. On the study more broadly: The TCR clusters were mostly specific to one donor. Study-level points and caveats: Cross-reactive memory apparently joined, as some responding clones appeared in pre-infection memory.

One entry per CDR3 protein, called by TCRdb with MiXCR from the 5' RACE reads. The table shows about 88,000 distinct CDR3 sequences, with around a quarter occurring only once. The CDR3 sequence is 14 residues long. Trimming shortened V by 0 bases and J by 8 bases, and 13 bases separated the two germline ends. From germline, CDR1 is LGHNA and CDR2 YSLEER. The V and J genes are TRBV4-3 and TRBJ1-2, with D possibly matching TRBD1 (6 bases). What was sequenced was PBMCs or a T cell subset sorted from them (not recorded which). The source is a man aged 18 to 30 who had mild COVID-19 (a few samples of this study predate the infection). Cell type and time point are not known. CDR3 DNA: TGCGCCAGCAGCCAAGAGGTGACAGGTTACGGCTACACCTTC. Amino acids: CASSQEVTGYGYTF.